Shown below are 26 T cell receptor beta chains from a single sample sequenced in a study of T cell repertoires in cytomegalovirus infection. Their antigen targets remain unknown. One entry per CDR3 protein results from TCRdb running MiXCR on the reads. The sample includes tens of thousands of distinct CDR3 sequences, about a third seen only once; the top ten take about three quarters. Material for sequencing was PBMCs, sequenced either directly or after in vitro stimulation (not recorded which). The origin of the receptors is a human donor in good health (CMV status not recorded). Some clones in this sample may be carry-over from other donors' samples.

The rearrangement uses TRBV2 and TRBJ1-2; no clear D gene. The germline CDR1 and CDR2 sequences are SNHLY and FYNNEI. The V and J ends lost 1 base and 5 bases respectively, with 5 bases between them. This CDR3 region has 12 residues. The CDR3 protein is CASSEVRYGYTF. The CDR3 nucleotides are TGTGCCAGCAGTGAAGTGCGGTATGGCTACACCTTC.

This clonotype came up a few times. The chain recombines TRBV6-1 with TRBJ2-7; 11 nucleotides match TRBD2. This CDR3 has 16 amino acids. In germline, CDR1 is MNHNS, CDR2 SASEGT. V was pared by 4 bases and J by 4 bases, with 9 bases of the junction left unmatched. The CDR3 nucleotides are TGTGCCAGCAGTGGACTAGCGGGGAGAGAGGTGTACGAGCAGTACTTC. Protein: CASSGLAGREVYEQYF.

The chain has TRBV27 and TRBJ1-6, with D possibly TRBD1 on 5 matching bases. The germline gives CDR1 MNHEY, CDR2 SMNVEV (reference sequence). The germline V and J ends were trimmed by 4 bases and 9 bases, with 10 bases remaining between them. This CDR3 comprises 13 residues. The CDR3 loop is CASSYPRASPLHF. The CDR3 nucleotides read TGTGCCAGCAGTTATCCCAGGGCTTCACCCCTCCACTTT.

This clonotype was counted at least ten times. V usage is TRBV7-2 and J usage is TRBJ2-5; tentatively, D is TRBD2 (6 bases). CDR1 SGHTA and CDR2 FQGNSA come from the germline V gene. The ends were cut back, 3 bases at V and 3 bases at J, with 8 bases in the middle. There are 13 residues in the CDR3. CDR3 coding DNA: TGTGCCAGCAGCTTTCAGCGGGAAGAGACCCAGTACTTC. This gives the protein CASSFQREETQYF.

This chain connects TRBV5-1 to TRBJ2-7, with D tentatively TRBD1 (5 bases). The germline V gene has CDR1 SGHRS and CDR2 YFSETQ. V lost 2 bases and J 1 base, leaving 7 bases between the germline ends. CDR3 length equals 13 residues. The CDR3 nucleotides are TGCGCCAGCAGCTTTACAGGTTCCTACGAGCAGTACTTC. Encoded protein: CASSFTGSYEQYF. Looking up the rest from reference TRBV5-1 and TRBJ2-7 gives the full variable domain: KAGVTQTPRYLIKTRGQQVTLSCSPISGHRSVSWYQQTPGQGLQFLFEYFSETQRNKGNFPGRFSGRQFSNSRSEMNVSTLELGDSALYLCASSFTGSYEQYFGPGTRLTVT.

The chain carries TRBV7-2 and TRBJ2-3; D unclear. Looked up from germline, CDR1 is SGHTA and CDR2 is FQGNSA. The CDR3 runs 12 residues. Trimming pared 1 base from V and 6 bases from J, leaving 5 bases between. The CDR3 DNA reads TGTGCCAGCAGCTTAGACTCGGATACGCAGTATTTT. It codes for CASSLDSDTQYF.

The chain uses TRBV27 and TRBJ2-2, with D possibly matching TRBD1 (5 bases). V lost 5 bases to trimming and J lost 0 bases, with 10 bases between them. The CDR3 has 15 amino acids. Germline CDR1 and CDR2: MNHEY and SMNVEV (reference sequence). The CDR3 nucleotides are TGTGCCAGCAGTCGACAGTTTTCGAACACCGGGGAGCTGTTTTTT. It yields the protein CASSRQFSNTGELFF.

This rearrangement joins TRBV6-2 or TRBV6-3 to TRBJ2-7, with D possibly TRBD2 on 6 matching bases. Trimming pared 6 bases from V and 2 bases from J, leaving 14 bases between. CDR3 length equals 14 residues. CDR1 MNHEY and CDR2 SVGEGT come from the germline V gene. The DNA of the CDR3 is TGTGCCAGCAGGAATCCTAGCGTGCCCTACGAGCAGTACTTC. It encodes CASRNPSVPYEQYF.

The rearrangement joins TRBV4-1 to TRBJ1-1; 9 bases align to TRBD1. The trim removed 5 bases at V and 5 bases at J, leaving 12 bases unmatched. This CDR3 has 16 residues. Per germline, CDR1 MGHRA and CDR2 YSYEKL. The chain's CDR3 is CASSEGGQGEETEAFF. The CDR3 coding sequence is TGCGCCAGCAGCGAAGGGGGACAGGGCGAGGAAACTGAAGCTTTCTTT.

The CDR3 protein is CSARTGDEKLFF. In DNA, the CDR3 is TGCAGTGCACGAACAGGGGATGAAAAACTGTTTTTT. The rearrangement uses TRBV20-1 and TRBJ1-4, with 7 bases that match TRBD1. CDR1 and CDR2 from the germline V gene are DFQATT and SNEGSKA (reference sequence). CDR3 size: 12 residues. V trimming: 6 bases; J trimming: 6 bases; junction bases outside the gene matches: 4.

This chain links TRBV20-1 with TRBJ2-1, with D possibly being TRBD1 (5 bases). The germline V and J ends were trimmed by 7 bases and 10 bases, with 17 bases remaining between them. CDR3 length equals 12 residues. Per germline, CDR1 DFQATT and CDR2 SNEGSKA (reference sequence). Here the CDR3 reads CSVSQGFSEQFF. CDR3 nucleotides: TGCAGTGTGTCGCAGGGTTTTTCCGAGCAGTTCTTC.

The genes are TRBV2 and TRBJ2-5; a possible D gene is TRBD2 (5 bases). With 8 bases removed from V and 2 bases from J, the gap between germline ends came to 9 bases. The CDR3 has 12 amino acids. The V gene's germline CDR1 is SNHLY and CDR2 FYNNEI. CDR3 in amino acids: CASVSGQETQYF. CDR3 bases: TGTGCCAGCGTTTCGGGGCAAGAGACCCAGTACTTC.

V gene TRBV6-1 combines with J gene TRBJ2-7; 7 bases are shared with TRBD2. CDR1 and CDR2 (germline): MNHNS, SASEGT. This CDR3 comprises 14 residues. Trimming took 7 bases from V and 3 from J; bases not matched to a gene: 9. The CDR3 DNA follows: TGTGCCAGCAAGGGTCAGCTAGCGGACTACGAGCAGTACTTC. It specifies CASKGQLADYEQYF.

This clonotype was counted ten times or more. The gene calls are TRBV5-4 and TRBJ1-2; 7 bases align to TRBD1. V lost 0 bases and J lost 2; bases outside the gene matches: 16. Germline V gene sequence: CDR1 SGHNT, CDR2 YYREEE (reference sequence). The CDR3 is 19 residues long. The CDR3 nucleotides are TGTGCCAGCAGCTTGGGTAATTTCGTCTCGAGGACAGGAAACTATGGCTACACCTTC. Translating gives CASSLGNFVSRTGNYGYTF. Using reference TRBV5-4 and TRBJ1-2 for the parts outside the CDR3, the full variable domain is ETGVTQSPTHLIKTRGQQVTLRCSSQSGHNTVSWYQQALGQGPQFIFQYYREEENGRGNFPPRFSGLQFPNYSSELNVNALELDDSALYLCASSLGNFVSRTGNYGYTFGSGTRLTVV.

This clonotype appeared many times. This sequence joins TRBV29-1 and TRBJ2-1; no firm D call. This CDR3 contains 13 residues. The V end was cut by 4 bases, the J end by 5 bases, with 12 bases between. Germline V lookup: CDR1 SQVTM, CDR2 ANQGSEA. CDR3 coding DNA: TGCAGCGTTGGCCCTCCCCTCGACAATGAGCAGTTCTTC. This translates into CSVGPPLDNEQFF.

CDR3 residues: CASQLSGDTRTDTQYF. DNA of the CDR3: TGCGCCAGCCAACTAAGCGGGGACACCCGCACAGATACGCAGTATTTT. The chain is built from TRBV5-1 and TRBJ2-3; tentatively, D is TRBD2 (7 bases). CDR3 length equals 16 residues. The ends were cut back, 7 bases at V and 1 base at J, with 19 bases in the middle. CDR1 is SGHRS, CDR2 YFSETQ, per germline.

There are a few counts of this clonotype. The genes are TRBV7-8 and TRBJ2-1; 7 nucleotides match TRBD2. Germline V lookup: CDR1 SGHVS, CDR2 FQNEAQ. The junction had 6 bases not matched to a gene; V was cut back by 1 base and J by 0 bases. The CDR3 has 17 amino acids. DNA for the CDR3: TGTGCCAGCAGCTTAGGTTCTAGCGGTCTCTCCTACAATGAGCAGTTCTTC. Protein sequence: CASSLGSSGLSYNEQFF.

This clonotype showed up just a few times. The chain joins TRBV27 to TRBJ1-2; D unresolved. This CDR3 has 14 residues. The ends were cut back, 6 bases at V and 8 bases at J, with 19 bases in the middle. Germline assignment: CDR1 MNHEY and CDR2 SMNVEV (reference sequence). CDR3 sequence: CASRPTVGVEGYTF. CDR3 nucleotide sequence: TGTGCCAGCAGACCGACGGTGGGAGTCGAAGGCTACACCTTC.

This clonotype turned up a few times. This chain links TRBV7-2 with TRBJ1-1; 7 bases are shared with TRBD1. The CDR3 is 13 amino acids. Germline CDR1 reads SGHTA; CDR2 reads FQGNSA. After removal of 1 base from V and 6 bases from J, the junction contained 2 bases not matched to a gene. The CDR3 region has the DNA TGTGCCAGCAGCTTAGAACAGGGGTCTGAAGCTTTCTTT. Its protein product is CASSLEQGSEAFF.

V and J are TRBV6-6 and TRBJ2-5, with 13 bases that match TRBD2. The CDR3 loop spans 23 amino acids. Germline V gene data show CDR1 as MNHNY and CDR2 as SVGAGI (reference sequence). V was pared by 0 bases and J by 1 base, with 20 bases of the junction left unmatched. The CDR3 spells CASSYSSMGGLAGAQGVQETQYF. Here the CDR3 DNA reads TGTGCCAGCAGTTACTCGAGTATGGGAGGACTAGCGGGAGCCCAAGGCGTCCAAGAGACCCAGTACTTC.

The gene calls are TRBV6-1 and TRBJ2-3; D call uncertain. CDR1 MNHNS and CDR2 SASEGT come from the germline V gene. The CDR3 length is 13 residues. The ends were cut back, 6 bases at V and 3 bases at J, with 10 bases in the middle. The CDR3 DNA sequence: TGTGCCAGCAGCCGCCCTGCTACAGATACGCAGTATTTT. Residues: CASSRPATDTQYF.

This sequence joins TRBV5-1 and TRBJ2-1; 11 bases align to TRBD2. Trimming took 0 bases from V and 1 from J; bases not matched to a gene: 6. This CDR3 is 18 amino acids long. Germline CDR1 SGHRS, CDR2 YFSETQ. CDR3 amino acids: CASSLVAGGPGSYNEQFF. The CDR3 DNA reads as TGCGCCAGCAGCTTGGTAGCGGGGGGGCCTGGTTCCTACAATGAGCAGTTCTTC.

The chain joins TRBV7-9 to TRBJ2-5; D remains ambiguous. V gave up 0 bases and J gave up 2 bases, with 7 bases separating them. The CDR3 extends over 14 amino acids. Germline V CDR1 and CDR2: SEHNR, FQNEAQ (reference sequence). CDR3 sequence: CASSLARIQETQYF. The CDR3 DNA is TGTGCCAGCAGCTTAGCCCGGATACAAGAGACCCAGTACTTC.

V usage is TRBV6-2 or TRBV6-3 and J usage is TRBJ2-3; TRBD2 matches 8 bases. Germline values: CDR1 MNHEY, CDR2 SVGEGT. The CDR3 is 17 residues long. V was pared by 2 bases and J by 2 bases, with 9 bases of the junction left unmatched. The CDR3 region is CASSYDLVLADTDTQYF. The CDR3, as DNA: TGTGCCAGCAGTTACGACCTCGTACTAGCGGACACAGATACGCAGTATTTT.

The genes are TRBV13 and TRBJ2-7; possible D gene TRBD1, 6 bases. CDR1 and CDR2 from the germline V gene are PRHDT and FYEKMQ (reference sequence). The ends were cut back, 5 bases at V and 0 bases at J, with 14 bases in the middle. The CDR3 totals 15 residues. This CDR3 reads CASSPPGHNSYEQYF. CDR3 nucleotide sequence: TGTGCCAGCAGCCCCCCGGGACATAACTCCTACGAGCAGTACTTC.

V and J are TRBV5-6 and TRBJ2-5, with 9 bases matching TRBD1. Germline lookup yields CDR1 SGHDT and CDR2 YYEEEE. V shed 0 bases and J 5 bases; nucleotides not matched to a gene: 5. CDR3 length: 15 residues. Here the CDR3 DNA reads TGTGCCAGCAGCTTGGCCTTGACAGGGGGGGAGACCCAGTACTTC. Its protein product is CASSLALTGGETQYF.